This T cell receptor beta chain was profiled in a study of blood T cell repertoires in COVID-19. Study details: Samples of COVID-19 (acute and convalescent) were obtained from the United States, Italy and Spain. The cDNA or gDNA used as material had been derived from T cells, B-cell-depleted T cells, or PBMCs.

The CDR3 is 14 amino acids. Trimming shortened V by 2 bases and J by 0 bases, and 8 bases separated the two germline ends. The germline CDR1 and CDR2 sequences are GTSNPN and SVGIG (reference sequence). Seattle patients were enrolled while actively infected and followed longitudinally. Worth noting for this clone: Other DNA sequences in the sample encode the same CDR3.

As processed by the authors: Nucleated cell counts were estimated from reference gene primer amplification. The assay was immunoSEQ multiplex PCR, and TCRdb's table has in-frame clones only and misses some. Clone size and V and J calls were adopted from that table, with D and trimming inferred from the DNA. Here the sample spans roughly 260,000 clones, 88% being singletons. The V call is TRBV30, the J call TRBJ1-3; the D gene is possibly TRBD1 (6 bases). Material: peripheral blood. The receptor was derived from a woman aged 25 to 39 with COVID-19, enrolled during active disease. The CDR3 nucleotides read TGTGCCTGGAGTAGAGGGGGCTCTGGAAACACCATATATTTT. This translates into CAWSRGGSGNTIYF.